This TCR beta chain was found in a study of cytomegalovirus exposure and HLA in healthy donors. PCR used 60 Vbeta primers and 13 Jbeta primers. TCRdb keeps only in-frame clones here, not all; method: immunoSEQ multiplex PCR. The table lists some 81,000 clones, around 70% of them singletons. The CDR3 is 15 amino acids. Trimming at V came to 1 base and at J to 0 bases, leaving 1 base not matched to a gene. Per the germline V gene, CDR1 is SEHNR and CDR2 is FQNEAQ (reference sequence). Study-wide points: The authors assumed roughly uniform sequencing depth across donors for presence/absence analyses. Previously analyzed data showed that most TCR beta V segments were productive at a frequency of about 90% or about 30%. Owing to their indistinguishability, certain V segments, notably TRBV6-2 and TRBV6-3, were excluded.

Remarks on this clone: Its antigen is currently unknown.

The sequence came from a woman aged 40 to 50 in good health and CMV-seropositive. Source material: PBMCs. This sequence joins TRBV7-9 and TRBJ2-3, with 7 bases identical to TRBD2. The chain's CDR3 is CASSLGLASTDTQYF. The CDR3 DNA reads TGTGCCAGCAGCTTAGGACTAGCTAGCACAGATACGCAGTATTTT.